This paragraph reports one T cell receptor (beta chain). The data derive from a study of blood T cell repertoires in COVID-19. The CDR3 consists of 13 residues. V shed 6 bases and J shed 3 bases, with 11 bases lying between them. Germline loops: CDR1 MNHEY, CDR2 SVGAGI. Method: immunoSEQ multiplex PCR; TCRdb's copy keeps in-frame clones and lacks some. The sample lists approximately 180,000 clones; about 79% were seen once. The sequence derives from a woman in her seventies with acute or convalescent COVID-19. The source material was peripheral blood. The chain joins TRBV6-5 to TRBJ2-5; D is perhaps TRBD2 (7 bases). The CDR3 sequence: CASRRGGEETQYF. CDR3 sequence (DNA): TGTGCCAGCAGAAGGGGGGGGGAAGAGACCCAGTACTTC.